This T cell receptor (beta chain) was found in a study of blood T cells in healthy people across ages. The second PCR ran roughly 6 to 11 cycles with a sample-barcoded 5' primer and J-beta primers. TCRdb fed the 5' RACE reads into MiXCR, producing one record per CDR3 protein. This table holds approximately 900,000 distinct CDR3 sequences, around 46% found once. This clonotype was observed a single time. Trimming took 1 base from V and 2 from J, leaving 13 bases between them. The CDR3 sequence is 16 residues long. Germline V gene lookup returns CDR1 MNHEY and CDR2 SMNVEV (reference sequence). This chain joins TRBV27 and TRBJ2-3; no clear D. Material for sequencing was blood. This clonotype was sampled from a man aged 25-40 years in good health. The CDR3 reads CASSLYVREVTDTQYF. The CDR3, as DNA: TGTGCCAGCAGTTTATACGTTCGTGAAGTCACAGATACGCAGTATTTT.